This T cell receptor beta chain was recovered during a study of T cells in Graves' hyperthyroidism and ophthalmopathy. Study-wide results and caveats: Among thyroid clonotypes expanded above 0.001, most also appeared in blood.

V lost 3 bases to trimming and J lost 1 base, with 9 bases between them. The CDR3 has 14 amino acids. Germline values: CDR1 KGHSH, CDR2 LQKENI. RNA transcripts provided the source from which TCR beta CDR3 regions were amplified. During a first-round RT-PCR of the TCR CDR3, the HTBI primer set was used. TCRdb re-derived calls from the multiplex PCR reads in MiXCR, one entry per CDR3 protein. The profile shows fewer than 900,000 distinct CDR3 sequences, roughly 15% of them singletons. This clonotype was counted many times. Its antigen is currently unknown. The clonotype comes from a man in his late teens or twenties with Graves' hyperthyroidism. Sequencing was performed on blood. V is TRBV18 and J is TRBJ2-5; D perhaps matches TRBD2 (6 bases). CDR3 sequence reads: CASSPGLTQETQYF. DNA of the CDR3: TGTGCCAGCTCACCGGGACTCACCCAAGAGACCCAGTACTTC.